This TCR beta chain was captured by sequencing in a study (dated by TCRdb to about 2015). With regard to the full study: The study set out to test whether tumor-infiltrating Tregs in breast cancer get recruited from blood Tregs or are instead converted in situ from other CD4+ T cell subsets. The study at large found these results: Tumor-infiltrating Treg TCR alpha and beta sequences overlapped most with tumor naive CD4+ T cells, then with blood naive CD4+ T cells. Tumor memory CD4+ T cell TCR gene usage clustered with blood and lymph node memory CD4+ cells and lymph node naive CD4+ cells. Rather than covering whole repertoires, validation in the larger cohort was restricted to a single TCR beta V-J rearrangement.

Tregs were isolated as CD4+CD25+CD127-/low cells. Tregs, naive and memory CD4+ T cells from tumor, blood and ipsilateral draining lymph nodes of five or six breast cancer patients underwent full-length TCR alpha and beta sequencing. Tumor tissue, along with lymph nodes from ipsilateral axillary dissection, was perfused with PBS, minced, and then digested using collagenase I and hyaluronidase. FACS confirmed that the sorted cell populations were more than 90% pure. Full-length TCR variable regions were amplified by 5' RACE PCR using constant-region reverse primers, and then by semi-nested PCR using Nested Universal Primer A. The ReliaPrep RNA Cell Miniprep System was used to extract total RNA, which was then reverse transcribed into 5'RACE-ready cDNA with the SMARTer RACE 5'/3' Kit. Multiplex adaptors were used to barcode the full-length TCR alpha and beta libraries, which were then sequenced on an Illumina MiSeq. The authors processed their data as follows. For each of nine subset-tissue groups, sequencing data from the five patients were pooled, and the groups were then compared using unsupervised clustering of TCR gene usage. The Morisita-Horn index was used to calculate repertoire similarity, with shared sequences weighted by how much each contributed to each repertoire. TCRdb trimmed public reads at Q25 via fastp, called clones via MiXCR and kept in-frame beta chains. A single entry per CDR3 protein holds the most common genes and DNA from its merged rows. These V and J calls originate from TCRdb's pipeline instead of the authors' own analysis. The sample table shows about 59,000 distinct CDR3 sequences, and roughly 20% are seen once. The ten largest account for 3.2% of the sample.

Including the terminal cysteine and phenylalanine, the CDR3 comprises 15 residues. Here the CDR3 DNA is all that survives: 45 bases in frame from base 1. V drops 6 bases and J drops 1 base, leaving 15 bases in between. This clonotype was detected a few times. Its target antigen remains unknown. Qualities for individual bases were not recorded, and no much larger clone is one base off. The sequenced material came from tumor-infiltrating Tregs sorted from the breast tumor. The sequence was collected from a female donor with breast cancer. The V and J segments used are TRBV12-3 or TRBV12-4 and TRBJ1-1; the D gene is possibly TRBD1, with 5 bases matching. The DNA sequence is given as TGTGCCAGCAGCCCCCCGGGGGTGAAGAACACTGAAGCTTTCTTT. This encodes CASSPPGVKNTEAFF.